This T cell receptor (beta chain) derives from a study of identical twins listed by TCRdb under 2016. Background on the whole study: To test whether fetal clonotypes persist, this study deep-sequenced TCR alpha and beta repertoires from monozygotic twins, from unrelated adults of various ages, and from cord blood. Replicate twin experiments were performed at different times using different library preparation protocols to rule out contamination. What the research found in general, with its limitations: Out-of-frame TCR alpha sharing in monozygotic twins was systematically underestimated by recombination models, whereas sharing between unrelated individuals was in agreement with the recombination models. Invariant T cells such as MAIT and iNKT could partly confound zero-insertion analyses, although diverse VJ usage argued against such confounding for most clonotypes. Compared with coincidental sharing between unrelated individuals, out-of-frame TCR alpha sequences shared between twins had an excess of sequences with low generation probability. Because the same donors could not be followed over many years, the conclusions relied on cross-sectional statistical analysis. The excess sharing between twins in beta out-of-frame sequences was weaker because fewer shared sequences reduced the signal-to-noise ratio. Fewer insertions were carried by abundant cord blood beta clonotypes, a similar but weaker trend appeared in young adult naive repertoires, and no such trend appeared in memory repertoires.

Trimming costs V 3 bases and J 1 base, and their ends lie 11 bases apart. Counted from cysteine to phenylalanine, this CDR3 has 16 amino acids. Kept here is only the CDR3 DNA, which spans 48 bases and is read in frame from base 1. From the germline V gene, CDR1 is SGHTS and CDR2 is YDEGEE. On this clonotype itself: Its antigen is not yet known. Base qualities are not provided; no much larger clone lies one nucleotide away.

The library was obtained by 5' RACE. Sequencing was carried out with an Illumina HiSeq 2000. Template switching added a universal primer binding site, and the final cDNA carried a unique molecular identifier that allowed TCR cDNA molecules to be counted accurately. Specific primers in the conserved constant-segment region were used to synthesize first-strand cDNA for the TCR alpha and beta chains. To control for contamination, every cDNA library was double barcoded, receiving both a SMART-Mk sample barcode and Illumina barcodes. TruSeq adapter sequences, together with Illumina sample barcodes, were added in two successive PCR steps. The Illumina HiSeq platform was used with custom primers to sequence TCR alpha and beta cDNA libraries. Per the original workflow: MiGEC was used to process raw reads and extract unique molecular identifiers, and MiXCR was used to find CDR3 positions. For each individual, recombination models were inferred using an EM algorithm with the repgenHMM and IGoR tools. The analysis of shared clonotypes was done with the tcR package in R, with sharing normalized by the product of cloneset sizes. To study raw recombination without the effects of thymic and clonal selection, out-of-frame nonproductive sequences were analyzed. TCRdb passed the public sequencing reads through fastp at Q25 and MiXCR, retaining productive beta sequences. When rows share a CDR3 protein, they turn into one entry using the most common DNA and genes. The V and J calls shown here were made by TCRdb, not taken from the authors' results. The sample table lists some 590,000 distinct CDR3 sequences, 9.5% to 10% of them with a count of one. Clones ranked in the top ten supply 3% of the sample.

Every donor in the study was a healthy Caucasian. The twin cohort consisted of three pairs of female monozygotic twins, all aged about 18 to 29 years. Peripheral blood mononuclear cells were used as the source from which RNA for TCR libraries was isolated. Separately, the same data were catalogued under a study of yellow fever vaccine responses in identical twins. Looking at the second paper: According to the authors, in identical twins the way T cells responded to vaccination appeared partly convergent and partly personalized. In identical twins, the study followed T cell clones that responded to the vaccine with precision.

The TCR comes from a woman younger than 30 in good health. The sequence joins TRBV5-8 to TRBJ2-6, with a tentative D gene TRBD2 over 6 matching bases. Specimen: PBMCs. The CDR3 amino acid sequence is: CASSWGEKSGANVLTF. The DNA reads TGTGCCAGCAGCTGGGGGGAAAAATCTGGGGCCAACGTCCTGACTTTC.